The source of this T cell receptor beta chain is a study of T cell clones after liver transplantation. Study-wide background: TCRbeta sequencing after a pre-transplant mixed lymphocyte reaction identified graft-donor-reactive clones, later tracked in post-transplant blood. Pre-transplant mixed lymphocyte reactions yielded third-party-reactive TCRbeta sequences as comparators for graft-donor-reactive sequences.

The CDR3 is 16 residues long. Germline V CDR1 and CDR2: SGHDT, YYEEEE. With 3 bases clipped from V and 6 bases from J, the junction kept 12 bases outside the gene matches. Data came from immunoSEQ multiplex PCR; TCRdb stores just in-frame clones and leaves some out. Of 98,000 or so clones listed, roughly 80% are singletons. This TCR derives from a human donor who received a liver transplant. This material consisted of CD4+ T cells from blood, taken before liver transplant. The chain uses TRBV5-6 and TRBJ2-7; 10 bases align to TRBD1. The CDR3, as DNA: TGTGCCAGCAGCTGGGGTGGGGGACAGGGGTCTCGCGAGCAGTACTTC. It is translated as CASSWGGGQGSREQYF.